The present T cell receptor beta chain was sequenced within a study of PD-L1 blockade in urothelial cancer. Templates that were synthetic TCR analogs were spiked into each PCR. Sequencing used immunoSEQ multiplex PCR; TCRdb keeps in-frame clones, though not all of them. The sample carries 100,000 or so clones, about 90% recorded once. The CDR3 is 17 amino acids. The germline V gene encodes CDR1 MDHEN and CDR2 SYDVKM. J was trimmed by 4 bases and V by 6 bases; bases with no gene match: 13. The starting material was PBMCs, obtained around atezolizumab (anti-PD-L1) treatment. The receptor's source is a woman of 80 years or more with urothelial cancer. The chain joins TRBV28 to TRBJ2-2; 8 bases line up with TRBD1. The DNA for the CDR3 is TGTGCCAGCAGATTGACAGGGGCCCTCCTGCTCACCGGGGAGCTGTTTTTT. Translated, it gives CASRLTGALLLTGELFF.